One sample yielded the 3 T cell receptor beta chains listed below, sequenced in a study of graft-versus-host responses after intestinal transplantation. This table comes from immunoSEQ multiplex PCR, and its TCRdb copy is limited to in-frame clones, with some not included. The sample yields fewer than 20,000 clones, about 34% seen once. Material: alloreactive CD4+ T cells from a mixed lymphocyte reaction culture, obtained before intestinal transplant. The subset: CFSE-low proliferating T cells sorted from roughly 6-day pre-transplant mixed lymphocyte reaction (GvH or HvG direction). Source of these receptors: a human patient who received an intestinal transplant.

In DNA form, the CDR3 reads TGTGCCAGCAGCCAAGCGAGTCGGGGACTAGCGGCCTACACCCCAAGGACAGATACGCAGTATTTT. It specifies CASSQASRGLAAYTPRTDTQYF. The rearrangement joins TRBV4-2 to TRBJ2-3; 11 bases align to TRBD2. CDR1 is LGHNA, CDR2 YNFKEQ, per germline. This CDR3 spans 22 amino acids. V lost 1 base and J lost 3; bases outside the gene matches: 21.

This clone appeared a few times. The CDR3 here is CASSLGGALGETQYF. In DNA form, the CDR3 reads TGTGCCAGCAGCTTGGGGGGCGCTTTGGGGGAGACCCAGTACTTC. This chain links TRBV13 with TRBJ2-5; TRBD1 or TRBD2 may be the D gene (6 bases each). The V gene lost 3 bases and the J gene lost 5 bases, with 16 bases spanning the gap. From germline, CDR1 is PRHDT and CDR2 FYEKMQ (reference sequence). CDR3 size: 15 residues.

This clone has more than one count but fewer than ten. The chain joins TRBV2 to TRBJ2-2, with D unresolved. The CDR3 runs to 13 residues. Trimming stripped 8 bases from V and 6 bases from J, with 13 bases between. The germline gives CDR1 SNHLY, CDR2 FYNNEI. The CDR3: CASGVAHPGELFF. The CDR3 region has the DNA TGTGCCAGCGGAGTCGCCCACCCCGGGGAGCTGTTTTTT.